The 9 T cell receptor beta chains in this list originate from one sample, sequenced in a study of Graves' ophthalmopathy and Graves' hyperthyroidism. Using RNA transcripts, the TCR beta CDR3 regions were amplified. First-round RT-PCR with HTBI primers preceded a second-round multiplex PCR. MiXCR was run by TCRdb on the multiplex PCR reads, yielding one entry per CDR3 protein. The profile covers hundreds of thousands of distinct CDR3 sequences, with 40% appearing a single time and 44% taken by the ten largest. The sequenced material came from peripheral blood. These receptors were collected from an adult man with Graves' ophthalmopathy.

This clonotype was counted ten times or more. The chain has TRBV7-9 and TRBJ2-2; D remains unclear. This CDR3 region has 14 residues. Trimming shortened V by 5 bases and J by 0 bases, and 7 bases separated the two germline ends. Germline-derived CDR1 and CDR2 are SEHNR and FQNEAQ (reference sequence). In DNA form, the CDR3 reads TGTGCCAGCAGCAACAGCGCGAACACCGGGGAGCTGTTTTTT. It translates to CASSNSANTGELFF. Full variable domain (outside the CDR3, taken from reference TRBV7-9 and TRBJ2-2): DTGVSQNPRHKITKRGQNVTFRCDPISEHNRLYWYRQTLGQGPEFLTYFQNEAQLEKSRLLSDRFSAERPKGSFSTLEIQRTEQGDSAMYLCASSNSANTGELFFGEGSRLTVL.

Ten or more counts support this clonotype. CDR3 loop: CSVETTGFSEQYF. As DNA, the CDR3 is TGCAGCGTTGAAACGACGGGGTTCAGCGAGCAGTACTTC. The rearrangement uses TRBV29-1 and TRBJ2-7; a possible D gene is TRBD2 (5 bases). The V gene's germline CDR1 is SQVTM and CDR2 ANQGSEA. V gave up 2 bases and J gave up 6 bases, with 14 bases separating them. This CDR3 contains 13 residues.

Notes on this clonotype: A much more abundant neighbour one base away suggests this may be a read error. No conserved phenylalanine or tryptophan is present at the end of the CDR3, so a read error is the likely explanation. The chain combines TRBV5-1 with TRBJ1-2; tentatively, D is TRBD1 (6 bases). Trimming pared 1 base from V and 6 bases from J, leaving 13 bases between. This CDR3 is built from 14 residues. CDR1 and CDR2 (germline): SGHRS, YFSETQ. The CDR3 loop is CASSLTRGIDGYTL. In nucleotides, the CDR3 is TGCGCCAGCAGCTTGACCAGGGGAATAGATGGCTACACCCTC.

The CDR3 nucleotides read TGCAGCATTGGGACAGGGGGCGATGGCTACACCTTC. It specifies CSIGTGGDGYTF. The chain links TRBV29-1 to TRBJ1-2; 12 bases line up with TRBD1. The CDR3 is 12 residues long. After removal of 8 bases from V and 6 bases from J, the junction contained 4 bases not matched to a gene. Germline-derived CDR1 and CDR2 are SQVTM and ANQGSEA.

This clonotype was found a few times. The junction departs from germline at one end; a sequencing error may be responsible. The chain joins TRBV24-1 to TRBJ1-5, with 7 nucleotides matching TRBD1. CDR3 length equals 15 residues. The V gene's germline CDR1 is KGHDR and CDR2 SFDVKD. DNA of the CDR3: TGTGCCAGCAGTTTAGATGGGACAGGCAATCAGCCCCAGCATTTT. This encodes CASSLDGTGNQPQHF.

The sample holds one count of this clonotype. CDR3 DNA: TGTGCCAGCAGCCCCAGTCGGGGGGCTGGGAGCACCGGGGAGCTGTTTTTT. This translates into CASSPSRGAGSTGELFF. The chain links TRBV25-1 to TRBJ2-2; a weak D match, TRBD2 (7 bases). The germline V and J ends were trimmed by 6 bases and 4 bases, with 21 bases remaining between them. Germline-derived CDR1 and CDR2 are MGHDK and SYGVNS. The CDR3 covers 17 residues.

As regards this clonotype: Mismatch with germline at one junction end may stem from a read error. The chain combines TRBV29-1 with TRBJ2-2; 15 positions agree with TRBD2. Germline values: CDR1 SQVTM, CDR2 ANQGSEA. The CDR3 totals 17 residues. In DNA form, the CDR3 reads TGCAGCGCCCACGGGACTAGCGGGGGGATCAACACCGGGGAGCTGCTTTTT. Amino acid sequence: CSAHGTSGGINTGELLF.

About this clonotype: A single base separates this from a much larger clone, so it may be a read error. V and J are TRBV24-1 and TRBJ1-5, with 10 nucleotides matching TRBD1. This CDR3 spans 16 amino acids. The V gene's germline CDR1 is KGHDR and CDR2 SFDVKD. CDR3 in amino acids: CATGDATGTGDQPQHF. The CDR3 nucleotides read TGTGCCACCGGTGATGCAACCGGGACAGGGGATCAGCCCCAGCATTTT.

Comments on this clonotype: A much larger clone sits a single nucleotide away, making a read error possible. Given the absence of the conserved phenylalanine or tryptophan at the CDR3 end, a read error is likely. This rearrangement joins TRBV24-1 to TRBJ1-5; possible D gene TRBD1, 6 bases. The CDR3 totals 12 residues. The germline V gene has CDR1 KGHDR and CDR2 SFDVKD. The V end lost 9 bases, the J end lost 3 bases, and 8 bases lay between the germline ends. CDR3 sequence: CATQGYNQPQHS. The CDR3 DNA reads TGTGCCACCCAGGGGTACAATCAGCCCCAGCATTCT.